A selection of T cell receptor beta chains follows, all from one sample in a study of shared T cell receptors in the human thymus. Clones were sequenced by immunoSEQ multiplex PCR, and TCRdb holds only the in-frame ones, with some missing. The sample shows hundreds of thousands of clones, approximately 87% of them seen only once. These data also formed part of another study, on human thymus T cells.

Material: thymocytes. Source of these receptors: a boy under two years old with a congenital heart defect. Each CDR3 is given with its conserved first and last residue. D genes are given only for firm matches. Only part of the rows carry a size: once, few, many, or a class if the clone is expanded.

V gene,J gene,D gene,clone size,CDR3 DNA,CDR3 protein
TRBV28,TRBJ2-3,NA,few,TGTGCCAGCAGCCCCAGGTTTCGGGATACGCAGTATTTT,CASSPRFRDTQYF
TRBV7-6,TRBJ2-7,TRBD1,NA,TGTGCCAGCAGCAAAAACCGGGACAGGGCATACGAGCAGTACTTC,CASSKNRDRAYEQYF
TRBV14,TRBJ1-6,NA,NA,TGTGCCAGCAGCCAAAAGGGAGTATCCTATAATTCACCCCTCCACTTT,CASSQKGVSYNSPLHF
TRBV5-1,TRBJ2-1,TRBD2,NA,TGCGCCAGCAGCGTGCAGGGACTAGCGGTCCACGATGAGCAGTTCTTC,CASSVQGLAVHDEQFF
TRBV6-5,TRBJ2-3,TRBD1,NA,TGTGCCAGCTCCCCCGGGGACAGGGTCACAGATACGCAGTATTTT,CASSPGDRVTDTQYF
TRBV29-1,TRBJ2-1,TRBD2,NA,TGCAGCGTTGAAAGGACTAGCGGGAGAGAAAATGAGCAGTTCTTC,CSVERTSGRENEQFF
TRBV6-6,TRBJ2-7,TRBD1,NA,TGTGCCAGCAGTTACTCGGGACAGCCCTACGAGCAGTACTTC,CASSYSGQPYEQYF
TRBV5-6,TRBJ2-7,NA,few,TGTGCCAGCAGCCTCCCGTGCGGGTACGAGCAGTACTTC,CASSLPCGYEQYF
TRBV11-2,TRBJ2-1,TRBD2,NA,TGTGCCAGCAGCTTACAGCTCGATCGGCTAGCGGGGGGATACAATGAGCAGTTCTTC,CASSLQLDRLAGGYNEQFF
TRBV2,TRBJ2-7,NA,NA,TGTGCCAGCGCAACCCAAATAACCGGGGATTACGAGCAGTACTTC,CASATQITGDYEQYF
TRBV14,TRBJ2-1,NA,NA,TGTGCCAGCAGCCAATGGAGTACTGTTAGCTCCTACAATGAGCAGTTCTTC,CASSQWSTVSSYNEQFF
TRBV10-3,TRBJ1-6,NA,once,TGTGCCATCCGTAGTGGGGCCTCCTATAATTCACCCCTCCACTTT,CAIRSGASYNSPLHF
TRBV5-4,TRBJ2-6,NA,few,TGTGCCAGCAGCCAGGGTACACGGAACTCTGGGGCCAACGTCCTGACTTTC,CASSQGTRNSGANVLTF
TRBV27,TRBJ2-7,NA,NA,TGTGCCAGCAGTTTAGGCGGGGTCCCCTACGAGCAGTACTTC,CASSLGGVPYEQYF
TRBV4-3,TRBJ2-1,TRBD2,NA,TGCGCCAGCGGAACGACGCCTAGCGGTAACTACAATGAGCAGTTCTTC,CASGTTPSGNYNEQFF
TRBV28,TRBJ1-1,NA,NA,TGTGCCAGCAGTTCGGAGGGGAACACTGAAGCTTTCTTT,CASSSEGNTEAFF
TRBV30,TRBJ1-5,TRBD1,NA,TGTGCCTGGAGTGCCGACAGGGTCCAAGTTAGCAATCAGCCCCAGCATTTT,CAWSADRVQVSNQPQHF
TRBV15,TRBJ1-5,NA,few,TGTGCCACCAGCAGAGACAGGGGAGGGGATCAGCCCCAGCATTTT,CATSRDRGGDQPQHF
TRBV27,TRBJ2-3,TRBD2,NA,TGTGCCAGCAGTCCCGAAGCGGGGGCGAGCACAGATACGCAGTATTTT,CASSPEAGASTDTQYF
TRBV6-5,TRBJ2-7,TRBD2,NA,TGTGCCAGCAGGGGACTAGCGGGGGCCTACGAGCAGTACTTC,CASRGLAGAYEQYF
TRBV27,TRBJ2-1,NA,NA,TGTGCCAGCAGTTGGGTAGGGGGGACAGCCTACAATGAGCAGTTCTTC,CASSWVGGTAYNEQFF
TRBV4-1,TRBJ2-1,TRBD2,NA,TGCGCCAGCACCCAAGCGGGAGGTTATGAGCAGTTCTTC,CASTQAGGYEQFF
TRBV19,TRBJ1-1,NA,NA,TGTGCCAGTAGTATTGTGCCAGAGGGCATGAACACTGAAGCTTTCTTT,CASSIVPEGMNTEAFF
TRBV4-2,TRBJ2-5,NA,NA,TGTGCCAGCAGCCAAGAGGTTGAGGGCCGGGAGACCCAGTACTTC,CASSQEVEGRETQYF
TRBV27,TRBJ1-5,NA,NA,TGTGCCAGCAGAAGGGGTCGGAATCAGCCCCAGCATTTT,CASRRGRNQPQHF
TRBV5-8,TRBJ1-2,TRBD1,NA,TGTGCCAGCAGCTTGGTCCAGGGGGGTGGCTACACCTTC,CASSLVQGGGYTF
TRBV4-3,TRBJ2-5,TRBD1,few,TGCGCCAGCAGCCCCTACAGGAGACAGGGTGGGGAGACCCAGTACTTC,CASSPYRRQGGETQYF
TRBV28,TRBJ1-5,NA,NA,TGTGCCAGCAGTTGGTGGGGGGGAGGACAGCCCCAGCATTTT,CASSWWGGGQPQHF
TRBV4-3,TRBJ2-2,TRBD2,NA,TGCGCCAGCAGCCAAGTCCGCCGGGACGGGAGGGACACCGGGGAGCTGTTTTTT,CASSQVRRDGRDTGELFF
TRBV27,TRBJ2-5,TRBD2,NA,TGTGCCAGCAGCCAGGCGGGAGTCGGGGAGACCCAGTACTTC,CASSQAGVGETQYF
TRBV6-1,TRBJ1-2,TRBD1,NA,TGTGCCAGCGCCGCGACAGGGGGAGCTAACTATGGCTACACCTTC,CASAATGGANYGYTF
TRBV14,TRBJ1-1,NA,NA,TGTGCCAGTCAATCAAGCTTCCCTGGTAAACAGGGTCAGGCTTTCTTT,CASQSSFPGKQGQAFF
TRBV27,TRBJ2-5,TRBD1,NA,TGTGCCAGCAGTTTTGGGACAGGGGGCGAAGAGACCCAGTACTTC,CASSFGTGGEETQYF
TRBV11-2,TRBJ1-1,NA,NA,TGTGCCAGCAGCTTAGGGTCGGCCAGGGTTTGTGCTGAAGCTTTCTTT,CASSLGSARVCAEAFF
TRBV11-2,TRBJ2-7,TRBD1,NA,TGTGCCAGCAGCTTATGGGACAGAGAGGCCTACGAGCAGTACTTC,CASSLWDREAYEQYF
TRBV5-1,TRBJ1-2,TRBD1,once,TGCGCCAGCAGCTTGGCCTCAAACAGGGGAAGGGGTAACTATGGCTACACCTTC,CASSLASNRGRGNYGYTF
TRBV7-2,TRBJ2-7,NA,NA,TGTGCCAGCAGCCTGGACAGATCCTACGAGCAGTACTTC,CASSLDRSYEQYF
TRBV6-1,TRBJ1-2,NA,NA,TGTGCCAGCAGTGGTGGCGGGAGTTTAAACAACTATGGCTACACCTTC,CASSGGGSLNNYGYTF
TRBV15,TRBJ1-3,NA,NA,TGTGCCACCAGCAGTGCCCGGGGCTCTGGAAACACCATATATTTT,CATSSARGSGNTIYF
TRBV28,TRBJ1-5,TRBD1,NA,TGTGCCAGCAGTTTGGACAGGGGGCCCAATCAGCCCCAGCATTTT,CASSLDRGPNQPQHF
TRBV19,TRBJ1-1,NA,NA,TGTGCCAGTAGGATAAGGTCCGGGACACACGAAGCTTTCTTT,CASRIRSGTHEAFF
TRBV6-5,TRBJ2-7,TRBD2,NA,TGTGCCAGCAGTTACTCCACTCGGCTAGCGGGAGGCGAGCAGTACTTC,CASSYSTRLAGGEQYF
TRBV14,TRBJ1-2,NA,NA,TGTGCCAGCAGCCAAAGACATGATGGCTACACCTTC,CASSQRHDGYTF
TRBV5-1,TRBJ2-5,TRBD2,NA,TGCGCCAGCAGCTTATATCGGCTAGCGGGAGTGTACCAAGAGACCCAGTACTTC,CASSLYRLAGVYQETQYF
TRBV6-4,TRBJ1-6,NA,NA,TGTGCCAGCAAGGCGACCGGGACATGGAATTCACCCCTCCACTTT,CASKATGTWNSPLHF
TRBV4-3,TRBJ2-2,NA,NA,TGCGCCAGCAGCCCTCGCGTACAGGGCTCCGCCGGGGAGCTGTTTTTT,CASSPRVQGSAGELFF
TRBV28,TRBJ2-3,TRBD2,NA,TGTGCCAGCAGTTTAAGGTTGCGGAGCGGGGCGAGCACAGATACGCAGTATTTT,CASSLRLRSGASTDTQYF
TRBV6-5,TRBJ1-1,TRBD1,NA,TGTGCCATCCGGGACAGTGCAGGGGACACTGAAGCTTTCTTT,CAIRDSAGDTEAFF
TRBV25-1,TRBJ2-7,TRBD2,NA,TGTGCCAGCAGTGAATATCTAGCGGGAGGGTCCTACGAGCAGTACTTC,CASSEYLAGGSYEQYF
TRBV2,TRBJ2-1,NA,NA,TGTGCCAGCAGCCCCCAGCCATTCACAGGGAAGCAGTTCTTC,CASSPQPFTGKQFF
TRBV29-1,TRBJ2-5,TRBD1,NA,TGCAGCTCCCTCGTGGACAGGGGCTTGAGGGAGACCCAGTACTTC,CSSLVDRGLRETQYF
TRBV27,TRBJ1-1,NA,NA,TGTGCCAGCGGTAAGACAGGAGATAACACTGAAGCTTTCTTT,CASGKTGDNTEAFF
TRBV7-3,TRBJ2-3,TRBD2,NA,TGTGCCAGCAGCTTAGGTTCTAGCGGGGGTTCAGATACGCAGTATTTT,CASSLGSSGGSDTQYF